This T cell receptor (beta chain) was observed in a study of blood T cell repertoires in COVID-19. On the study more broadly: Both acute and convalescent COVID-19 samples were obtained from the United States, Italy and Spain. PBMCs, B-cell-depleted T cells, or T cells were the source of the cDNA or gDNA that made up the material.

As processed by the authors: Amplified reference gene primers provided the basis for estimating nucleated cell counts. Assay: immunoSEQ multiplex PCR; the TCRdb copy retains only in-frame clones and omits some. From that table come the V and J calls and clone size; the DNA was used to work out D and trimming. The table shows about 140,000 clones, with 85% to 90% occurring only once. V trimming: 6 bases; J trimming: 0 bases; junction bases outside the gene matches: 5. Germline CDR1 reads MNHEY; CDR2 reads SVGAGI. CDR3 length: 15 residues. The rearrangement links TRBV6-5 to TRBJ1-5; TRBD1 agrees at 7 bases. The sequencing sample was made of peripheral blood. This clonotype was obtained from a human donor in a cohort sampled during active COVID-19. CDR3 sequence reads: CASSGQALSNQPQHF. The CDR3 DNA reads TGTGCCAGCAGCGGACAGGCTCTTAGCAATCAGCCCCAGCATTTT.